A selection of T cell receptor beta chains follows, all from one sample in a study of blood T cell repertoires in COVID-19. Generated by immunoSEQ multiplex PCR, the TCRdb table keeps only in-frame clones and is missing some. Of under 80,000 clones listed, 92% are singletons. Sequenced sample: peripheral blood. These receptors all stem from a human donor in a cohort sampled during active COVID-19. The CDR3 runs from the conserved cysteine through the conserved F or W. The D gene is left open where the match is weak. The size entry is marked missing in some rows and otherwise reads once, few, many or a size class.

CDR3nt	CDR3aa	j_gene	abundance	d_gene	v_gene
TGTGCCGGTACCCGGGACAGGGGTACTGAAGCTTTCTTT	CAGTRDRGTEAFF	TRBJ1-1	-	TRBD1	TRBV30
TGTGCCAGCAGCACGGGACTGGGAGATACGCAGTATTTT	CASSTGLGDTQYF	TRBJ2-3	-	-	TRBV6-4
TGCGCCAGCACCTCCGGGAGGGCCACCGATGAGCAGTTCTTC	CASTSGRATDEQFF	TRBJ2-1	-	TRBD2	TRBV23-1
TGTGCCAGCAGCCTAGACAGGAACACTGAAGCTTTCTTT	CASSLDRNTEAFF	TRBJ1-1	-	-	TRBV7-3
TGTGCCAGCAGTTTCTCCGGGTCGGGGAATGAAAAACTGTTTTTT	CASSFSGSGNEKLFF	TRBJ1-4	-	-	TRBV7-2
TGCGCCAGCAGCCAGATACAAAGGGGGCCCGGAAACACCATATATTTT	CASSQIQRGPGNTIYF	TRBJ1-3	few	TRBD1	TRBV4-1
TGTGCCAGCCATGGGCAGGGCGTCAACGAGCAGTACTTC	CASHGQGVNEQYF	TRBJ2-7	-	-	TRBV19
TGTGCCAGCAGTTACGGGGACAACTACGAGCAGTACTTC	CASSYGDNYEQYF	TRBJ2-7	-	-	TRBV6-5
TGTGCCAGCAGCTTAACAGGGGTTAGCCCCTATAATTCACCCCTCCACTTT	CASSLTGVSPYNSPLHF	TRBJ1-6	-	TRBD1	TRBV7-2
TGTGCCAGCAGGCAGGTCAATTCACCCCTCCACTTT	CASRQVNSPLHF	TRBJ1-6	few	-	TRBV6-6
TGCGCCAGCAGAAATTCCGAAAAGGACAGGCAGCTAAGGTATGGCTACACCTTC	CASRNSEKDRQLRYGYTF	TRBJ1-2	-	TRBD1	TRBV5-1
TGTGCCAGCAGCTTAGGGGGCGACGAGCAGTACTTC	CASSLGGDEQYF	TRBJ2-7	-	TRBD1	TRBV6-5
TGTGCCAGCAGCGTAGGGGGGGTCGCCTACAATGAGCAGTTCTTC	CASSVGGVAYNEQFF	TRBJ2-1	-	-	TRBV9
TGTGCCAGCAGCCGGGGGACCAGTCGGCCTAATGAAAAACTGTTTTTT	CASSRGTSRPNEKLFF	TRBJ1-4	once	-	TRBV28